This T cell receptor (beta chain) was obtained from a study of blood T cell repertoires in COVID-19. Study summary: Acute and convalescent COVID-19 specimens originated in the United States, Italy and Spain.

This CDR3 has 13 residues. Looked up from germline, CDR1 is SNHLY and CDR2 is FYNNEI. Trimming pared 4 bases from V and 0 bases from J, leaving 6 bases between. Those enrolled in Seattle joined during active infection and were followed longitudinally afterward. Original processing methods: Researchers report that nucleated cell counts were estimated from reference gene primer amplification. Libraries were prepared by immunoSEQ multiplex PCR; TCRdb keeps only in-frame clonotypes and omits some of them. From that table come the V and J calls and clone size; the DNA was used to work out D and trimming. The data contain about 280,000 clones, more than 70% of them singletons.

The rearrangement joins TRBV2 to TRBJ1-2, with D unclear. The TCR sequence derives from a woman aged 25 to 45 with COVID-19, enrolled during active disease. Sequences were obtained from peripheral blood. CDR3 DNA: TGTGCCAGCAGTGCAGAGGCTAACTATGGCTACACCTTC. Protein: CASSAEANYGYTF.